The T cell receptor (beta chain) described here comes from a study of CD8+ T cells in alopecia areata. Study-wide findings and caveats: Across lesional scalp, and particularly alopecia totalis/universalis, clonality surpassed that of normal scalp. Clonality in the scalp and expanded CD8+ clones ranked among the top 100 were significantly decreased by tofacitinib.

Following extraction, RNA underwent reverse transcription to cDNA, which served as the sequencing template. Repertoires were generated with immunoSEQ multiplex PCR, while TCRdb's copy carries only in-frame clones and drops some. Found here are 120,000 or so clones, over 55% of them singletons; the top ten hold roughly 5%. This CDR3 has 13 residues. Germline V gene sequence: CDR1 LNHDA, CDR2 SQIVND (reference sequence). The J segment lost 8 bases and the V segment lost 2 bases, leaving 3 bases of the junction unmatched. This clone was found once. Its antigen is not known. Treatment noted: oral pan-JAK inhibitor, 5-10 mg twice daily. Specimens obtained from alopecia areata patients comprised lesional scalp punch biopsies and peripheral blood.

The TCR originated in a human donor with alopecia areata. The sequences come from CD4+ T cells sorted from blood, collected at week 4, from a patient treated with tofacitinib. The genes are TRBV19 and TRBJ2-1; 7 positions match TRBD2. CDR3 nucleotide sequence: TGTGCCAGTAGTATAACTAGCGTGGATGAGCAGTTCTTC. It yields the protein CASSITSVDEQFF.